Detailed here is one TCR beta chain. One junction end does not reproduce the germline sequence, and a read error may be involved. These data are taken from a study of cytomegalovirus exposure and HLA in healthy donors. Researchers ran the PCR with 60 Vbeta and 13 Jbeta primers. Clones were sequenced by immunoSEQ multiplex PCR, and TCRdb holds only the in-frame ones, with some missing. The sample holds some 150,000 clones, about 64% seen once. Germline CDR1 SGHNT, CDR2 YYREEE (reference sequence). This CDR3 has 14 amino acids. Sequencing used PBMCs. V is TRBV5-4 and J is TRBJ2-7, with a possible D match to TRBD2 (5 bases). The clonotype comes from a woman between 55 and 75 years old in good health and CMV-seropositive. CDR3 in amino acids: CASSLKAASNEQYF. For the CDR3, the DNA is TGTGCCAGCAGCTTAAAAGCGGCCTCCAACGAGCAGTACTTC.